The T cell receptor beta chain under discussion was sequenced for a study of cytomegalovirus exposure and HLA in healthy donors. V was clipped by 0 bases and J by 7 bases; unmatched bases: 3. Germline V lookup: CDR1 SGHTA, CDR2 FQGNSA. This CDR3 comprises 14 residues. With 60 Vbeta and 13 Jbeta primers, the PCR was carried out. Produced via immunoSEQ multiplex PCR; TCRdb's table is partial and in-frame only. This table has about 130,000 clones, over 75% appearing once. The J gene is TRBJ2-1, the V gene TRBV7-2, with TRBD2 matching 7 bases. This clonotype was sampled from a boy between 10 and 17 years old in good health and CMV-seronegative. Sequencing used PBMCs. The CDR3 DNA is TGTGCCAGCAGCTTAGCGGGACTAAGAAATGAGCAGTTCTTC. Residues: CASSLAGLRNEQFF.